Listed below are T cell receptor beta chains from one sample, sequenced in a study of T cell responses to AZD1222 COVID-19 vaccine. The assay was immunoSEQ multiplex PCR, and TCRdb's table has in-frame clones only and misses some. The sample shows some 36,000 clones, 85% to 90% of them seen only once. Here the sequenced sample was peripheral blood, taken on day 0 of AZD1222 vaccination. The origin of the receptors is an adult in good health. Both conserved end residues are trimmed from each CDR3. Each record gives: CDR3 length, J gene, clone size, V gene, CDR3 protein. Rows may omit the clone size; those that give it use once, few, many or a size class.

CDR3 length: 14
J gene: TRBJ2-6
clone size: NA
V gene: TRBV27
CDR3 protein: ASRAGGAGGANVLT

CDR3 length: 14
J gene: TRBJ2-1
clone size: once
V gene: TRBV29-1
CDR3 protein: SVEDRVAVSYNEQF

CDR3 length: 9
J gene: TRBJ2-3
clone size: NA
V gene: TRBV3-1/TRBV3-2
CDR3 protein: ASRSTDTQY

CDR3 length: 12
J gene: TRBJ2-5
clone size: NA
V gene: TRBV7-2
CDR3 protein: ASSFQGSSETQY

CDR3 length: 13
J gene: TRBJ1-1
clone size: NA
V gene: TRBV10-3
CDR3 protein: AISDVGRVNTEAF

CDR3 length: 16
J gene: TRBJ1-4
clone size: NA
V gene: TRBV19
CDR3 protein: ASSMTKTTGPHNEKLF

CDR3 length: 13
J gene: TRBJ2-1
clone size: NA
V gene: TRBV7-9
CDR3 protein: ASSSGTSGGNEQF

CDR3 length: 11
J gene: TRBJ1-4
clone size: NA
V gene: TRBV5-1
CDR3 protein: ASSLVGPEKLF

CDR3 length: 16
J gene: TRBJ2-5
clone size: once
V gene: TRBV5-1
CDR3 protein: ASSWNPGLAGDQETQY

CDR3 length: 13
J gene: TRBJ1-5
clone size: NA
V gene: TRBV19
CDR3 protein: ASSTTGGASQPQH

CDR3 length: 14
J gene: TRBJ1-6
clone size: once
V gene: TRBV7-8
CDR3 protein: ASSRGNRESTSPLH

CDR3 length: 14
J gene: TRBJ1-4
clone size: NA
V gene: TRBV4-1
CDR3 protein: ASSQGRTPSNEKLF

CDR3 length: 9
J gene: TRBJ1-2
clone size: NA
V gene: TRBV24-1
CDR3 protein: ATSDGGLYT

CDR3 length: 11
J gene: TRBJ1-1
clone size: NA
V gene: TRBV6-5
CDR3 protein: ASSRQWNTEAF

CDR3 length: 13
J gene: TRBJ2-5
clone size: NA
V gene: TRBV10-3
CDR3 protein: AISEEGSGSETQY

CDR3 length: 13
J gene: TRBJ2-1
clone size: NA
V gene: TRBV11-2
CDR3 protein: ASSLEASGSLEQF

CDR3 length: 15
J gene: TRBJ2-5
clone size: NA
V gene: TRBV3-1/TRBV3-2
CDR3 protein: ASSPRLGLQGQETQY